What follows is one T cell receptor (beta chain) and its context. Its antigen remains unknown. The sample comes from a study of identifying expanded T cells in peripheral blood. Using immunoSEQ multiplex PCR, the repertoire was profiled, and TCRdb retains in-frame clones only, with some absent. Of around 81,000 clones detected, approximately 84% appear once; the ten largest clones hold 3.5% to 5.5%. General study results and limits: Roughly 1.2 clones differed between technical replicates, versus around 15 and 19 over time.

This CDR3 has 12 amino acids. Germline CDR1 GTSNPN, CDR2 SVGIG (reference sequence). The V gene lost 2 bases and the J gene lost 0 bases, with 4 bases spanning the gap. The chain joins TRBV30 to TRBJ1-1; D uncertain. The sequencing input was blood. The sequence came from a person aged 18 to 75 in good health. CDR3 sequence reads: CAWSRMNTEAFF. CDR3 nucleotides: TGTGCCTGGAGTCGGATGAACACTGAAGCTTTCTTT.